This entry describes one TCR beta chain. TCRdb's copy holds only in-frame clones and misses some; the assay was immunoSEQ multiplex PCR. The sample has about 120,000 clones; over 80% are singletons. The CDR3 totals 14 residues. Losses at the gene ends were 3 bases for V and 5 bases for J; bases not matched to a gene: 3. Germline V gene lookup returns CDR1 KGHSH and CDR2 LQKENI. This sample was taken from a study of blood T cell repertoires in COVID-19. V and J are TRBV18 and TRBJ2-7; 11 nucleotides match TRBD2. The specimen sequenced was peripheral blood. This receptor was obtained from a woman aged 70-85 years with acute or convalescent COVID-19. CDR3 bases: TGTGCCAGCTCACCCGGACTAGCGGGCGACGAGCAGTACTTC. Protein: CASSPGLAGDEQYF.